This T cell receptor beta chain is drawn from a study of T cell responses to AZD1222 COVID-19 vaccine. Method: immunoSEQ multiplex PCR; TCRdb's copy keeps in-frame clones and lacks some. Here the sample spans some 180,000 clones, nearly 95% being singletons. This CDR3 region has 15 residues. With 1 base removed from V and 1 base from J, the gap between germline ends came to 10 bases. The germline gives CDR1 LGHNA, CDR2 YNFKEQ. Study-wide findings and caveats: Among those given AZD1222, only five or six were seropositive at baseline. Reportedly, nearly half of unique spike TCRs recognized epitopes outside B.1.351/B.1.1.7 mutations.

Remarks on this clone: Antigen specificity is unknown.

The sequence came from an adult who received the AZD1222 COVID-19 vaccine. Source: peripheral blood, taken 28 days after the second AZD1222 dose. V gene TRBV4-2 combines with J gene TRBJ1-2; D may be TRBD1 (5 bases). CDR3 protein: CASSQGWGDNYGYTF. CDR3 nucleotides: TGTGCCAGCAGCCAAGGATGGGGGGATAACTATGGCTACACCTTC.